Shown below are 7 T cell receptor beta chains from a single sample sequenced in a study of early T cells in non-severe SARS-CoV-2 infection. MiXCR was run by TCRdb on the 5' RACE reads, yielding one entry per CDR3 protein. Among roughly 67,000 distinct CDR3 sequences listed, about 11% were seen once. The sample comprised whole blood. The receptors here all came from an adult who was a healthcare worker with PCR-confirmed SARS-CoV-2 infection or an uninfected control (not recorded which).

A few counts support this clonotype. The CDR3 reads CASSQGYRYYEQYF. The CDR3 coding sequence is TGTGCCAGCAGTCAAGGGTATCGGTACTACGAGCAGTACTTC. This rearrangement joins TRBV27 to TRBJ2-7; D is undetermined. With 5 bases removed from V and 3 bases from J, the gap between germline ends came to 14 bases. The germline V gene encodes CDR1 MNHEY and CDR2 SMNVEV (reference sequence). The CDR3 is 14 residues long.

Only a few counts were recorded for this clonotype. The genes are TRBV19 and TRBJ1-6; no clear D gene. Germline V gene lookup returns CDR1 LNHDA and CDR2 SQIVND (reference sequence). This CDR3 has 17 amino acids. The germline V and J ends were trimmed by 9 bases and 0 bases, with 18 bases remaining between them. In DNA form, the CDR3 reads TGTGCCAGCGAGAGCGGACGGCAGAGCTCCTATAATTCACCCCTCCACTTT. Protein sequence: CASESGRQSSYNSPLHF.

In its sample, this clonotype was seen a few times. The rearrangement uses TRBV29-1 and TRBJ2-7; D is possibly TRBD1 or TRBD2 (6 bases each). Trimming shortened V by 7 bases and J by 7 bases, and 23 bases separated the two germline ends. This CDR3 is 14 amino acids long. From germline, CDR1 is SQVTM and CDR2 ANQGSEA. The DNA of the CDR3 is TGCAGCGCTTCACCCGGGACGGAGGGGGGTGAGCAGTACTTC. It yields the protein CSASPGTEGGEQYF.

The chain has TRBV3-1 and TRBJ2-4, with TRBD2 matching 14 bases. The length of the CDR3 is 15 residues. Losses at the gene ends were 1 base for V and 14 bases for J; bases not matched to a gene: 7. The germline CDR1 and CDR2 sequences are LGHDT and YNNKEL (reference sequence). The CDR3 is CASSQAGTSGGKEYF. The CDR3 DNA sequence: TGTGCCAGCAGCCAAGCCGGGACTAGCGGGGGAAAGGAGTACTTC.

The V call is TRBV5-1, the J call TRBJ2-2; unclear D gene. The length of the CDR3 is 15 residues. V lost 3 bases to trimming and J lost 5 bases, with 14 bases between them. Germline-derived CDR1 and CDR2 are SGHRS and YFSETQ. CDR3 loop: CASSSTNFETGELFF. Here the CDR3 DNA reads TGCGCCAGCAGCTCCACGAACTTCGAAACCGGGGAGCTGTTTTTT.

The chain has TRBV20-1 and TRBJ2-6; D remains unclear. This CDR3 is 14 amino acids long. Trimming shortened V by 3 bases and J by 2 bases, and 8 bases separated the two germline ends. Germline CDR1 is DFQATT and CDR2 is SNEGSKA (reference sequence). For the CDR3, the DNA is TGCAGTGCTAGTCGGCGACCTGGGGCCAACGTCCTGACTTTC. As protein: CSASRRPGANVLTF.

About this clonotype: One end of the junction is discordant with germline, which a read error may explain. The V call is TRBV5-1, the J call TRBJ2-5; D might be TRBD2 (5 bases). Germline assignment: CDR1 SGHRS and CDR2 YFSETQ. There are 11 residues in the CDR3. The CDR3 DNA reads as TGCGTCAGCACCGGGGAAGAGACCCAGTACTTC. Protein: CVSTGEETQYF.